Described below is a single TCR beta chain sequence and its context. This entry is derived from a study of T cell changes during pregnancy in multiple sclerosis. Sequencing was performed with immunoSEQ multiplex PCR; in TCRdb, only in-frame clones are kept and a portion is missing. The sample yields 50,000 to 65,000 clones, about 94% seen once. Germline V gene lookup returns CDR1 SGHTA and CDR2 FQGNSA. CDR3 length equals 13 residues. V lost 2 bases, J lost 3 bases, and 5 bases lay in between. The sequencing used CD8+ T cells from peripheral blood mononuclear cells, collected in the second trimester of pregnancy. The chain recombines TRBV7-2 with TRBJ1-5; D ambiguous. The source is a female donor with multiple sclerosis, enrolled in a pregnancy study. Written as DNA, the CDR3 is TGTGCCAGCAGCTTATCCAACAATCAGCCCCAGCATTTT. It encodes CASSLSNNQPQHF.